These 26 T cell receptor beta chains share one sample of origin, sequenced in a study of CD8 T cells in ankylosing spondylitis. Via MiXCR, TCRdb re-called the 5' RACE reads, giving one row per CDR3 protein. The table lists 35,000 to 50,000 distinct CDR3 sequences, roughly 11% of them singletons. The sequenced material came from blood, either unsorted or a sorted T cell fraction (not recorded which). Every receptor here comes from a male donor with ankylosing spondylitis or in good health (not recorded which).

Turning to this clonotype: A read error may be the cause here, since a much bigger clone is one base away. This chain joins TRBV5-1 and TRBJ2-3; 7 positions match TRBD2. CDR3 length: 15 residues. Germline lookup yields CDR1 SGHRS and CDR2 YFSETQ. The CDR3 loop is CTSSFGGGVTDTQYF. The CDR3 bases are TGCACCAGCAGCTTCGGCGGGGGAGTGACAGATACGCAGTATTTT.

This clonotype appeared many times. CDR3 nucleotides: TGCGCCAGCAGTGAGTCGACGAACACCGGGGAGCTGTTTTTT. As protein: CASSESTNTGELFF. V is TRBV10-2 and J is TRBJ2-2; D is undetermined. CDR1 and CDR2 from the germline V gene are WSHSY and SAAADI. Deletions cut 0 bases from V and 0 bases from J, with 2 bases between. The CDR3 extends over 14 amino acids.

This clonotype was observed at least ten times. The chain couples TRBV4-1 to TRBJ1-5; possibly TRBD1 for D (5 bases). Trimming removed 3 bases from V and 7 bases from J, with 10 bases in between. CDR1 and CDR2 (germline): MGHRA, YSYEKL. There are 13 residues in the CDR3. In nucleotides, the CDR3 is TGCGCCAGCAGCCATCCCAGGGACCAGCCCCAGCATTTT. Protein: CASSHPRDQPQHF.

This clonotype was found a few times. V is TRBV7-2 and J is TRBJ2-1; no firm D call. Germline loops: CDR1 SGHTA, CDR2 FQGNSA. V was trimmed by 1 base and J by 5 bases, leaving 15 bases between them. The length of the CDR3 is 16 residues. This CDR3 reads CASSLEGVGPHNEQFF. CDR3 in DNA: TGTGCCAGCAGCTTAGAAGGCGTAGGCCCACACAATGAGCAGTTCTTC.

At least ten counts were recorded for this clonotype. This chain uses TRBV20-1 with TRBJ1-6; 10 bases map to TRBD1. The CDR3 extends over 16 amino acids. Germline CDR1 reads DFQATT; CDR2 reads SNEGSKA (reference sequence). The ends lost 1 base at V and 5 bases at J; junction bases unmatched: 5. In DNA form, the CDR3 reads TGCAGTGCTAGAGGGGGGACAGGGGTAAATAATTCACCCCTCCACTTT. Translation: CSARGGTGVNNSPLHF.

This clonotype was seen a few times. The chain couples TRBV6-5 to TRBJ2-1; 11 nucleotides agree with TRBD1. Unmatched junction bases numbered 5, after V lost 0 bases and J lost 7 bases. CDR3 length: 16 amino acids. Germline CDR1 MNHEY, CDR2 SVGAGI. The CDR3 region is CASSYSRTGGLNEQFF. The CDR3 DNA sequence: TGTGCCAGCAGTTACTCGAGGACAGGGGGCTTGAATGAGCAGTTCTTC.

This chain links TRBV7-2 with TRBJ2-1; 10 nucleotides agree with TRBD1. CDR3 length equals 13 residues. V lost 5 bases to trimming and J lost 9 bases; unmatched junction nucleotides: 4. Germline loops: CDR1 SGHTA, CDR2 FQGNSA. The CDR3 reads CASSPWDRGEQFF. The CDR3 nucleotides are TGTGCCAGCAGCCCCTGGGACAGGGGTGAGCAGTTCTTC.

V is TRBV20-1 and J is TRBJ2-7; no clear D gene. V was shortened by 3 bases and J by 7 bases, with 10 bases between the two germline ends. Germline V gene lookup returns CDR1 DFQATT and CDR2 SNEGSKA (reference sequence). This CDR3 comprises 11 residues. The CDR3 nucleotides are TGCAGTGCTAGCCAGCCCCCTGAGCAGTACTTC. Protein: CSASQPPEQYF.

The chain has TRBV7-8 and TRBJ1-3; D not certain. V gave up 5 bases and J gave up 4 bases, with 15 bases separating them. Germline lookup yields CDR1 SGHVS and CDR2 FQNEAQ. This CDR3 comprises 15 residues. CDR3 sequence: CASSPVGFGGNTIYF. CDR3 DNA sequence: TGTGCCAGCAGCCCCGTCGGGTTCGGGGGAAACACCATATATTTT.

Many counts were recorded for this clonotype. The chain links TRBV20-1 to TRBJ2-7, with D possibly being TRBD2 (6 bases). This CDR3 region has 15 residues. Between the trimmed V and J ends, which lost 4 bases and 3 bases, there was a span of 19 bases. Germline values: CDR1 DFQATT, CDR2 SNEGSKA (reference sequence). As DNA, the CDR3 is TGCAGTGCTAACCCGCGCGGGGTTGGCCTCTACGAGCAGTACTTC. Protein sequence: CSANPRGVGLYEQYF.

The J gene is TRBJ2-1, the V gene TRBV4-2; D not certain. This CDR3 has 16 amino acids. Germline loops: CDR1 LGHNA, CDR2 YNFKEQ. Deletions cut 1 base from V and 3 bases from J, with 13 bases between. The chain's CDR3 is CASSQVSLRDYNEQFF. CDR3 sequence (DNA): TGTGCCAGCAGCCAAGTCAGTCTGCGAGACTACAATGAGCAGTTCTTC.

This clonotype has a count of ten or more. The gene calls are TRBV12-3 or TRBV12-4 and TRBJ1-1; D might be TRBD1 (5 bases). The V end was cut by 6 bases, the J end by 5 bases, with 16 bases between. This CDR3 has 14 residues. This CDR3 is CASRMTAGWTEAFF. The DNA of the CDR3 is TGTGCCAGCAGGATGACAGCTGGTTGGACTGAAGCTTTCTTT.

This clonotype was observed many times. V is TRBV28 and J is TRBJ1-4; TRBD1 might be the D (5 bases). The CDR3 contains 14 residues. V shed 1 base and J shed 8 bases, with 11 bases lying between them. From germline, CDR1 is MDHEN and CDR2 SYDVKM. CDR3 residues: CASSLYGGSEKLFF. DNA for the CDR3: TGTGCCAGCAGTTTATATGGGGGGAGCGAAAAACTGTTTTTT.

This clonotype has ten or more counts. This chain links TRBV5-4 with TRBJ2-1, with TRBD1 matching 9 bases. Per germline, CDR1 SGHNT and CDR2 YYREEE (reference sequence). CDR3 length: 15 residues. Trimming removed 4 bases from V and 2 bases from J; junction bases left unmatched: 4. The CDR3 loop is CASSPGQGPYNEQFF. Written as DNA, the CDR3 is TGTGCCAGCAGCCCTGGACAGGGGCCCTACAATGAGCAGTTCTTC.

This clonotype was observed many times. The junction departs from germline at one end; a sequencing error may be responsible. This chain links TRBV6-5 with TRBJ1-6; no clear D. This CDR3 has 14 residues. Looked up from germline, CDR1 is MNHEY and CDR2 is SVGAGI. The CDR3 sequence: CASTYSQEDSPLHF. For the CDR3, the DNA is TGTGCCAGCACTTACAGCCAGGAAGATTCACCCCTCCACTTT.

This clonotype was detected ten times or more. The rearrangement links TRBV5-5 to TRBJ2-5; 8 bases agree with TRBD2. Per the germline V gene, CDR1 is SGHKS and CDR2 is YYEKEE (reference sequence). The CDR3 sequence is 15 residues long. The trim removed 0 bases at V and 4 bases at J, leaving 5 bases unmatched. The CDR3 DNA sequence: TGTGCCAGCAGCTTGGGAGCGGGGGTGGGAGAGACCCAGTACTTC. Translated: CASSLGAGVGETQYF.

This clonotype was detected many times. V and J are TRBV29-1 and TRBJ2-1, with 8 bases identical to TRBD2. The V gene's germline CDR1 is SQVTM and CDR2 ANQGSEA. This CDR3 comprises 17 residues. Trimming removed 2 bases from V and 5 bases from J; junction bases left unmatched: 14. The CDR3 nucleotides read TGCAGCGTTGAAAGCCCGGGGGGGCCCATTCTCAACAATGAGCAGTTCTTC. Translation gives CSVESPGGPILNNEQFF.

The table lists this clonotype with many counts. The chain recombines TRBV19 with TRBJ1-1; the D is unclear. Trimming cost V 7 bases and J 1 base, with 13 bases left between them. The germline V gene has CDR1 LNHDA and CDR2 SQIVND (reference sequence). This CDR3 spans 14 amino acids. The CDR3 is CASTPLRPNTEAFF. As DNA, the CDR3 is TGTGCCAGTACCCCCCTCAGACCGAACACTGAAGCTTTCTTT.

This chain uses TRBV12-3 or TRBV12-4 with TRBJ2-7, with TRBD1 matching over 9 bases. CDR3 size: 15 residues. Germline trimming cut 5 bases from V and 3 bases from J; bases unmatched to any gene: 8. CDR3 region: CASSGLGQGFYEQYF. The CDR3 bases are TGTGCCAGCAGTGGACTGGGACAGGGCTTCTACGAGCAGTACTTC.

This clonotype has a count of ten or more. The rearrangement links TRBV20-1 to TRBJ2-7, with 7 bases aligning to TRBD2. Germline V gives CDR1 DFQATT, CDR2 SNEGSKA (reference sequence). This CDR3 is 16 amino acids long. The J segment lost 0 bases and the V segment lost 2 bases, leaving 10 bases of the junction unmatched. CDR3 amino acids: CSARKVLATSSYEQYF. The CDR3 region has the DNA TGCAGTGCTAGAAAAGTACTAGCGACCAGCTCCTACGAGCAGTACTTC.

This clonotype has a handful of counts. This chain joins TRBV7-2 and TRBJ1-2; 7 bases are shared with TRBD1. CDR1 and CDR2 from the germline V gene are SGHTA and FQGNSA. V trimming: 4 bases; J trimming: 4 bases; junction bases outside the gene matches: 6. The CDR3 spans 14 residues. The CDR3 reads CASSSRQGAYGYTF. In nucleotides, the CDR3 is TGTGCCAGCAGCTCGAGACAGGGCGCCTATGGCTACACCTTC.

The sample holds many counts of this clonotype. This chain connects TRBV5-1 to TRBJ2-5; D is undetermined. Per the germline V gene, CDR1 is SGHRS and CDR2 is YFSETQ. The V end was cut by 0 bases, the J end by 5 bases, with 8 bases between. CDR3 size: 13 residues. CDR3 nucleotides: TGCGCCAGCAGCTTGGTGGTAGAGGAGACCCAGTACTTC. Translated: CASSLVVEETQYF.

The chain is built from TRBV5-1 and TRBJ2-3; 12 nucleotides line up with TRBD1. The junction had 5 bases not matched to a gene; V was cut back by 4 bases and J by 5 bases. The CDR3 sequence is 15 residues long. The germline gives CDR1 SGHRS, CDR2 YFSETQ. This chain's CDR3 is CASSPGQGAGDTQYF. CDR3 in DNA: TGCGCCAGCAGCCCGGGACAGGGGGCCGGAGATACGCAGTATTTT.

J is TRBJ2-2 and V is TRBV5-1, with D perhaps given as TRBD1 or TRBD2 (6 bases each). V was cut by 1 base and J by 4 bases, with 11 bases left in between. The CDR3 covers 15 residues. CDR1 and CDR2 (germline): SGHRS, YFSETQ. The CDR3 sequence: CASSLPGAVTGELFF. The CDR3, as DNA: TGCGCCAGCAGCTTGCCGGGGGCGGTCACCGGGGAGCTGTTTTTT.

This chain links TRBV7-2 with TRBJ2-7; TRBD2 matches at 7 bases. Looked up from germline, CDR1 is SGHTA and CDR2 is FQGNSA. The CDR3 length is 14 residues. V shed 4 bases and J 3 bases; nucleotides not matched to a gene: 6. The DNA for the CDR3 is TGTGCCAGCAGCTCTGGGACGGGAGGCTACGAGCAGTACTTC. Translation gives CASSSGTGGYEQYF.

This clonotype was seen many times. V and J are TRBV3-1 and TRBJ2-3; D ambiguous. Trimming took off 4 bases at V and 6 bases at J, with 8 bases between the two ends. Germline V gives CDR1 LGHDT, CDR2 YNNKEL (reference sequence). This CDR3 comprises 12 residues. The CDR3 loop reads CASSPVSDTQYF. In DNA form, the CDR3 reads TGTGCCAGCAGCCCGGTCTCCGATACGCAGTATTTT.